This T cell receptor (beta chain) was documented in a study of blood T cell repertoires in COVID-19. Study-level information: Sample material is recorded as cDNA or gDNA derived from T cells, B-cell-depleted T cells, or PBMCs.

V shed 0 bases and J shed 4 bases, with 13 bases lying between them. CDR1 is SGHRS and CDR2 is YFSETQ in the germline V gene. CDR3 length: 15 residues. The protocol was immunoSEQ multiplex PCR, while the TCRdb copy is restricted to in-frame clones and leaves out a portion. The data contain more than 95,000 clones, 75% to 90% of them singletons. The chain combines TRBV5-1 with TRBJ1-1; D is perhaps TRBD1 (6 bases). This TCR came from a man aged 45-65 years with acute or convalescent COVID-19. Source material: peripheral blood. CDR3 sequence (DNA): TGCGCCAGCAGCTTGGAGGGGGGGCCGGGCACTGAAGCTTTCTTT. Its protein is CASSLEGGPGTEAFF.